The clone carrying this T cell receptor beta chain was counted at least ten times. Its specificity is not known. The data were taken from a study of response to subunit inactivated influenza vaccine. Study-level findings and limits: With each seasonal influenza vaccination, the authors suggested, few new T cells are recruited.

The V end lost 7 bases, the J end lost 3 bases, and 17 bases lay between the germline ends. Germline lookup yields CDR1 SGHAT and CDR2 FQNNGV. The CDR3 sequence is 15 residues long. TCRdb reprocessed the RT-PCR reads via MiXCR and lists one record per CDR3 protein. Of around 570,000 distinct CDR3 sequences in the sample, less than 10% are singletons; the top ten hold under 15%. The chain employs TRBV11-2 and TRBJ2-3; possibly TRBD2 for D (5 bases). The sequence was collected from a man between 50 and 70 years old who received an inactivated influenza vaccine. The specimen was PBMCs from blood, collected less than 30 months after vaccination. In nucleotides, the CDR3 is TGTGCCAGCAAATCCACGCACCGGGGTACAGATACGCAGTATTTT. Its protein is CASKSTHRGTDTQYF.